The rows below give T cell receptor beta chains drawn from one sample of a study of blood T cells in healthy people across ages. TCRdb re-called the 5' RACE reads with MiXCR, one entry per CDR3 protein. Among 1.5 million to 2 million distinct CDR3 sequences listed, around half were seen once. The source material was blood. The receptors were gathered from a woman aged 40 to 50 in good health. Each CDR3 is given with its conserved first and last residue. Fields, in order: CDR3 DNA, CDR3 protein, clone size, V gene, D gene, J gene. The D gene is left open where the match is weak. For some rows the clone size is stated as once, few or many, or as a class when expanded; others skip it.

cdr3_nt: TGTGCCACCACCTCCTACGAGCAGTACTTC
cdr3_aa: CATTSYEQYF
clone_size: .
v_call: TRBV24-1
d_call: .
j_call: TRBJ2-7

cdr3_nt: TGTGCCAGCAGCTTGGAGGCCGTTCCGAACACCGGGGAGCTGTTTTTT
cdr3_aa: CASSLEAVPNTGELFF
clone_size: .
v_call: TRBV5-6
d_call: .
j_call: TRBJ2-2

cdr3_nt: TGTGCCAGCCGCGAGACTATCTACAATGAGCAGTTCTTC
cdr3_aa: CASRETIYNEQFF
clone_size: .
v_call: TRBV28
d_call: .
j_call: TRBJ2-1

cdr3_nt: TGTGCCAGCAGCTTCTCCCCGGCTAATTCACCCCTCCACTTT
cdr3_aa: CASSFSPANSPLHF
clone_size: .
v_call: TRBV3-1
d_call: .
j_call: TRBJ1-6

cdr3_nt: TGTGCCAGCAGCTTAGGTCGGGACAGGGCCTATGAGCAGTTCTTC
cdr3_aa: CASSLGRDRAYEQFF
clone_size: few
v_call: TRBV7-3
d_call: TRBD1
j_call: TRBJ2-1

cdr3_nt: TGCGCCAGCACCTTGGGACCGGAAGTCTACAATGAGCAGTTCTTC
cdr3_aa: CASTLGPEVYNEQFF
clone_size: .
v_call: TRBV4-1
d_call: .
j_call: TRBJ2-1

cdr3_nt: TGTGCCAGCAGCTTACCACAGGGAATCTATGGCTACACCTTC
cdr3_aa: CASSLPQGIYGYTF
clone_size: .
v_call: TRBV7-2
d_call: .
j_call: TRBJ1-2

cdr3_nt: TGTGCCATCAGTGAGTACGCGACAGAGTACCAAGAGACCCAGTACTTC
cdr3_aa: CAISEYATEYQETQYF
clone_size: few
v_call: TRBV10-3
d_call: .
j_call: TRBJ2-5

cdr3_nt: TGTGCCAGCAGTGAAGAGTGGCAGGGTCATGGCTACACCTTC
cdr3_aa: CASSEEWQGHGYTF
clone_size: .
v_call: TRBV2
d_call: .
j_call: TRBJ1-2

cdr3_nt: TGCAGTGCTAGAAGACAGGGGGCTATGAGGTACGAGCAGTACTTC
cdr3_aa: CSARRQGAMRYEQYF
clone_size: .
v_call: TRBV20-1
d_call: TRBD1
j_call: TRBJ2-7

cdr3_nt: TGCAGTGCTATCCGGGACGGGGACTATGGCTACACCTTC
cdr3_aa: CSAIRDGDYGYTF
clone_size: .
v_call: TRBV20-1
d_call: .
j_call: TRBJ1-2

cdr3_nt: TGTGCCAGCAGCCCGTGGAGGTACGAGCAGTACTTC
cdr3_aa: CASSPWRYEQYF
clone_size: .
v_call: TRBV21-1
d_call: .
j_call: TRBJ2-7

cdr3_nt: TGTGCCAGCAGTTCGAGAGGACCGACCCTCTGGGAGCAGTTCTTC
cdr3_aa: CASSSRGPTLWEQFF
clone_size: .
v_call: TRBV28
d_call: .
j_call: TRBJ2-1

cdr3_nt: TGTGCCAGCAGCTTGTTCACAGGGGACAATCAGCCCCAGCATTTT
cdr3_aa: CASSLFTGDNQPQHF
clone_size: .
v_call: TRBV5-6
d_call: TRBD1
j_call: TRBJ1-5

cdr3_nt: TGTGCCAGCCTTGAGGGGCCAATTAACTATGGCTACACCTTC
cdr3_aa: CASLEGPINYGYTF
clone_size: .
v_call: TRBV7-2
d_call: .
j_call: TRBJ1-2

cdr3_nt: TGCAGTGCTAGAGATGGCCAGGGATGGGAAGAGACCCAGTACTTC
cdr3_aa: CSARDGQGWEETQYF
clone_size: .
v_call: TRBV20-1
d_call: .
j_call: TRBJ2-5

cdr3_nt: TGTGCCAGCAGCTTAGCTGGAGGTCGCGGTCAGCCCCAGCATTTT
cdr3_aa: CASSLAGGRGQPQHF
clone_size: .
v_call: TRBV7-9
d_call: .
j_call: TRBJ1-5

cdr3_nt: TGTGCCAGCAGCTTAGATCCTCAAGCGGGGTCCTACAATGAGCAGTACTTC
cdr3_aa: CASSLDPQAGSYNEQYF
clone_size: .
v_call: TRBV11-2
d_call: TRBD2
j_call: TRBJ2-7

cdr3_nt: TGCAGTGCTAGACCACAGGGAGCGATAAGTATCTACGAGCAGTACTTC
cdr3_aa: CSARPQGAISIYEQYF
clone_size: .
v_call: TRBV20-1
d_call: .
j_call: TRBJ2-7

cdr3_nt: TGTGCCAGCAGAGAGACAGGGATTTGGAGACTGTTTTTT
cdr3_aa: CASRETGIWRLFF
clone_size: .
v_call: TRBV6-6
d_call: TRBD1
j_call: TRBJ1-4

cdr3_nt: TGTGCCAGCAGTTCAGACAACCCCGCGGACGACGAGCAGTACTTC
cdr3_aa: CASSSDNPADDEQYF
clone_size: few
v_call: TRBV27
d_call: .
j_call: TRBJ2-7

cdr3_nt: TGTGCCAGCAGACAGGGTCCATCGGATAACTATGGCTACACCTTC
cdr3_aa: CASRQGPSDNYGYTF
clone_size: .
v_call: TRBV7-3
d_call: .
j_call: TRBJ1-2

cdr3_nt: TGCAGCGTTCCTTCAGGGGGTGTGACCCAGTACTTC
cdr3_aa: CSVPSGGVTQYF
clone_size: once
v_call: TRBV29-1
d_call: TRBD1
j_call: TRBJ2-5

cdr3_nt: TGCGCCAGCAGCCGACCGGGACACGGGACCTACGAGCAGTACTTC
cdr3_aa: CASSRPGHGTYEQYF
clone_size: few
v_call: TRBV4-1
d_call: .
j_call: TRBJ2-7

cdr3_nt: TGTGCCATCCCCCTAGTCTCCTACGAGCAGTACTTC
cdr3_aa: CAIPLVSYEQYF
clone_size: .
v_call: TRBV10-3
d_call: .
j_call: TRBJ2-7

cdr3_nt: TGTGCCAGCAGACCGACTAGTTTCCAAGAGACCCAGTTCTTC
cdr3_aa: CASRPTSFQETQFF
clone_size: .
v_call: TRBV6-5
d_call: .
j_call: TRBJ2-1